The table lists the clone carrying this T cell receptor (beta chain) with a few counts. The antigen is not known. The record originates from a study of response to subunit inactivated influenza vaccine. Study findings and constraints: The authors suggested that few new T cells are recruited per seasonal influenza vaccination.

Each CDR3 protein is one row after TCRdb ran MiXCR on the RT-PCR reads. The sample carries over 150,000 distinct CDR3 sequences, approximately 15% recorded once. This clonotype was sampled from a man over 45 who received an inactivated influenza vaccine. The material was CD8+ T cells sorted from PBMCs, obtained about 5 days after vaccination.

As DNA, the CDR3 is TGTGCCACCGCAACTGCCAGGTCTGAAGAGACCCAGTACTTC. Its protein product is CATATARSEETQYF. This chain joins TRBV15 and TRBJ2-5, with unresolved D. CDR1 and CDR2 from the germline V gene are LNHNV and YYDKDF (reference sequence). V lost 8 bases, J lost 3 bases, and 16 bases lay in between. This CDR3 spans 14 amino acids.